This T cell receptor beta chain stems from a study of breast tumors, draining lymph nodes, adjacent tissues. The CDR3 has 15 amino acids. CDR1 is KGHDR, CDR2 SFDVKD, per germline. Points from the study as a whole: The lymph node origin of tumor T cells was framed as consistent with a hypothesis, not demonstrated. Tumor and nontumor repertoires were significantly more similar in luminal-like than in basal-like breast cancer. The data were judged consistent with most tumor T cells coming from lymph node and expanding in tumor. Compared with lymph nodes, tumors were less diverse; compared with nontumor tissue, more.

In its sample, this clonotype was seen many times. Its target is unknown. Compared with germline, one end of the junction differs, possibly owing to a read error. TCRdb re-called the multiplex PCR reads with MiXCR, one entry per CDR3 protein. The sample includes fewer than 90,000 distinct CDR3 sequences, around 29% seen only once; the top ten take over 7.5%. The lymph nodes were axillary draining lymph nodes from breast cancer patients. The receptor's source is a female donor with breast cancer. Some clones in this sample may be carry-over from other donors' samples. The chain is built from TRBV24-1 and TRBJ2-3; 9 nucleotides match TRBD1. Material: axillary lymph node tissue. The CDR3, as DNA: TGTGCCTCCAGCCCCGGGACAGGGTCCACAGATACGCAGTATTTT. Its translation: CASSPGTGSTDTQYF.